This is a list of T cell receptor beta chains from one sample in a study of blood T cell repertoires in COVID-19. Clones were sequenced by immunoSEQ multiplex PCR, and TCRdb holds only the in-frame ones, with some missing. The sample records about 360,000 clones, about 87% being singletons. Sequenced sample: PBMCs or T cells enriched from blood (not recorded which). The source of these receptors is a man aged 35 to 55 in a cohort exposed to, infected with or recovered from COVID-19 (not recorded which). CDR3s include the opening cysteine and the closing phenylalanine or tryptophan. A D gene is named only where the DNA matches it firmly. Clone size appears in some rows only: once, few, many, or a class for an expanded clone.

J gene,V gene,D gene,clone size,CDR3 protein,CDR3 DNA
TRBJ1-1,TRBV7-9,NA,once,CASSLGSPGTEAFF,TGTGCCAGCAGCTTAGGGTCCCCAGGGACTGAAGCTTTCTTT
TRBJ2-7,TRBV7-8,TRBD1,once,CASSPRSGTGGSYEQYF,TGTGCCAGCAGCCCACGATCCGGGACAGGGGGATCCTACGAGCAGTACTTC
TRBJ1-5,TRBV28,NA,once,CASSLSARGRSQHF,TGTGCCAGCAGTTTATCCGCCAGGGGCAGAAGCCAGCATTTT
TRBJ1-3,TRBV5-1,TRBD1,NA,CASSLSTGAGNTIYF,TGCGCCAGCAGCCTTAGTACAGGGGCTGGAAACACCATATATTTT
TRBJ2-3,TRBV12-3/TRBV12-4,NA,NA,CASNPGTDTQYF,TGTGCCAGCAATCCGGGCACAGATACGCAGTATTTT
TRBJ2-1,TRBV4-2,TRBD2,NA,CASSRGLAVSSYNEQFF,TGTGCCAGCAGCCGGGGACTAGCGGTTAGCTCCTACAATGAGCAGTTCTTC
TRBJ2-4,TRBV19,TRBD2,NA,CASSAGTSGSRNIQYF,TGTGCCAGTAGCGCCGGGACTAGCGGGAGCAGGAACATTCAGTACTTC
TRBJ1-1,TRBV27,NA,NA,CASSVFTGYATEAFF,TGTGCCAGCAGTGTGTTTACAGGGTATGCTACTGAAGCTTTCTTT
TRBJ2-3,TRBV7-2,TRBD1,NA,CASSSGTARVDTQYF,TGTGCCAGCAGCTCAGGGACAGCTAGGGTAGATACGCAATATTTT
TRBJ1-6,TRBV19,TRBD1,few,CASRNTGVGSPLHF,TGTGCCAGTAGAAACACAGGGGTTGGTTCACCCCTCCACTTT
TRBJ1-2,TRBV3-1/TRBV3-2,NA,NA,CASSQDSGYGYTF,TGTGCCAGCAGCCAAGATTCCGGCTATGGCTACACCTTC
TRBJ1-3,TRBV18,NA,NA,CASSPPGQSDRSGNTIYF,TGTGCCAGCTCACCACCGGGGCAGTCGGATCGCTCTGGAAACACCATATATTTT